This TCR beta chain was profiled in a study of radiotherapy plus CTLA-4 blockade in lung cancer. Study-level points and caveats: Blood TCR clones of tumor origin expanded after radiotherapy plus ipilimumab. Best predicting response, reportedly, were early blood T cell clone dynamics, with interferon-beta.

Repertoires were generated with immunoSEQ multiplex PCR, while TCRdb's copy carries only in-frame clones and drops some. Of around 20,000 clones listed, about 84% were seen once; the top ten hold about 25%. V lost 0 bases and J lost 2, with 7 bases in between. Germline values: CDR1 MNHNY, CDR2 SVGAGI (reference sequence). This CDR3 contains 14 residues. Comments on this clone: Its antigen is unidentified.

Sequences were derived from peripheral blood, sampled from a patient treated with radiotherapy plus ipilimumab. The rearrangement uses TRBV6-6 and TRBJ1-1, with D uncertain. This sequence was found in a human donor with non-small cell lung cancer whose response to radiotherapy plus ipilimumab could not be evaluated. CDR3 bases: TGTGCCAGCAGTTACTCGGCGGGAAACACTGAAGCTTTCTTT. Translated: CASSYSAGNTEAFF.